The source of this T cell receptor beta chain is a study of T cells in Graves' hyperthyroidism and ophthalmopathy. General study findings and limits: Blood also showed most of the thyroid clonotypes that were expanded above 0.001. Ophthalmopathy and stable hyperthyroidism were separated by a 13 V-J model.

The germline V gene encodes CDR1 KGHSH and CDR2 LQKENI. This CDR3 contains 11 residues. Germline trimming cut 6 bases from V and 10 bases from J; bases unmatched to any gene: 2. Uncontrolled infection, other autoimmune disease, pregnancy or lactation led to exclusion. Fresh peripheral blood, approximately 9.7 ml, was the source of the PBMCs. From RNA transcripts, TCR beta CDR3 regions were amplified. The HTBI primer set drove a first-round RT-PCR of the TCR CDR3. TCRdb processed the multiplex PCR reads anew with MiXCR; each CDR3 protein has one entry. The table has around 200,000 distinct CDR3 sequences, approximately 20% seen once. This clonotype showed up many times. Its matching antigen is unknown.

Sample: blood. This sequence originates from a man aged 40-49 years with Graves' hyperthyroidism. The rearrangement links TRBV18 to TRBJ2-1, with 8 bases aligning to TRBD1. DNA of the CDR3: TGTGCCAGCTCTGGGGACAGGGAGCAGTTCTTC. The encoded protein is CASSGDREQFF.